The clone carrying this T cell receptor beta chain was seen a handful of times. Its cognate antigen is unknown. This record belongs to a study of cytomegalovirus exposure and HLA in healthy donors. Primers for the PCR totalled 60 Vbeta and 13 Jbeta. As originally analysed: A later analysis counted 80 million or so unique TCR beta chains, around 10 million shared. TCRdb keeps only in-frame clones here, not all; method: immunoSEQ multiplex PCR. V and J calls and clone size come straight from that table; D and trimming were deduced from the DNA. The sample holds around 110,000 clones; nearly 75% are singletons and the top ten take around 5%. Germline CDR1 and CDR2: LGHNA and YNFKEQ. This CDR3 has 16 amino acids. Between the trimmed V and J ends, which lost 0 bases and 0 bases, there was a span of 11 bases. Broader study findings: Certain sequence variants were highly shared and formed a cluster, and this cluster was likely a sequencing artifact.

The sequenced sample was PBMCs. This rearrangement joins TRBV4-2 to TRBJ1-1, with D tentatively TRBD1 (6 bases). The clonotype was recovered from a man aged 25 to 40 in good health and CMV-seropositive. The CDR3 sequence: CASSQEGHPMNTEAFF. CDR3 coding DNA: TGTGCCAGCAGCCAAGAGGGACATCCCATGAACACTGAAGCTTTCTTT.